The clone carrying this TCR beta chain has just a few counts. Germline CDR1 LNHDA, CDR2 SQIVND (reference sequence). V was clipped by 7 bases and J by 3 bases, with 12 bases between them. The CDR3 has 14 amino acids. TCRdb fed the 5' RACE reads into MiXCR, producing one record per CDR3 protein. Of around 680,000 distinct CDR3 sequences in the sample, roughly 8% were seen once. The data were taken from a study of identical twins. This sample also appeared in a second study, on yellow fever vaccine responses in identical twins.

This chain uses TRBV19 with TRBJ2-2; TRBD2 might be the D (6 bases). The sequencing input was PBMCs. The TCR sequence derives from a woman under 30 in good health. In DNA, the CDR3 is TGTGCCAGTAAGTCGGGGGAAGACACCGGGGAGCTGTTTTTT. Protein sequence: CASKSGEDTGELFF.